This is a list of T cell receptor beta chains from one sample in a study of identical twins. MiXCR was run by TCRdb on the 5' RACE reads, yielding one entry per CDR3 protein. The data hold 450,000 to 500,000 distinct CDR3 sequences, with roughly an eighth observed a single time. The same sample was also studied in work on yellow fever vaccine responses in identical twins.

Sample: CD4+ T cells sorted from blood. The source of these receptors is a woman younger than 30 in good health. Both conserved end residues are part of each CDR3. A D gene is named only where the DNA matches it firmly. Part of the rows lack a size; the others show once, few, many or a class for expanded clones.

CASSLTLASGGYEQFF,TGCGCCAGCAGCTTGACTTTGGCTAGCGGGGGATATGAGCAGTTCTTC,TRBV5-1,TRBD2,many,TRBJ2-1
CASSPRGHSYNEQFF,TGTGCCAGCAGCCCAAGAGGGCACTCCTACAATGAGCAGTTCTTC,TRBV7-3,NA,NA,TRBJ2-1
CASSRDRFRQETQYF,TGTGCCAGCAGCCGCGACAGGTTCAGGCAAGAGACCCAGTACTTC,TRBV6-2/TRBV6-3,NA,few,TRBJ2-5
CATTNTYNEQFF,TGTGCCACCACGAACACTTACAATGAGCAGTTCTTC,TRBV10-3,NA,NA,TRBJ2-1
CSAADMWEQYF,TGCAGTGCCGCCGATATGTGGGAGCAGTACTTC,TRBV20-1,NA,NA,TRBJ2-7
CASSERLQSAGTQYF,TGTGCCAGCAGCGAACGACTCCAAAGCGCAGGGACGCAGTATTTT,TRBV7-9,NA,NA,TRBJ2-3
CASSAEGAREQFF,TGCGCCAGCAGCGCCGAGGGGGCCCGGGAGCAGTTCTTC,TRBV5-1,TRBD1,many,TRBJ2-1
CASSQVPHNRGIGTGANVLTF,TGCGCCAGCAGCCAAGTCCCGCATAACAGGGGAATAGGAACTGGGGCCAACGTCCTGACTTTC,TRBV4-1,TRBD1,few,TRBJ2-6
CASSLPSYKQFF,TGTGCCAGCAGTTTACCCTCCTACAAGCAGTTCTTC,TRBV28,NA,NA,TRBJ2-1
CASSHRGANTEAFF,TGTGCCAGCAGCCATAGAGGGGCCAACACTGAAGCTTTCTTT,TRBV3-1,NA,NA,TRBJ1-1
CASWGGRANEQFF,TGTGCCAGCTGGGGCGGGAGGGCCAATGAGCAGTTCTTC,TRBV6-1,TRBD2,NA,TRBJ2-1
CASSYPYEQYF,TGTGCCAGCAGTTACCCTTACGAGCAGTACTTC,TRBV6-2/TRBV6-3,NA,many,TRBJ2-7
CASSLLLRERGGNEQFF,TGCGCCAGCAGCCTACTACTCCGGGAACGGGGGGGCAATGAGCAGTTCTTC,TRBV5-1,TRBD2,once,TRBJ2-1
CASTVRDTRFTDTQYF,TGTGCCAGCACCGTGAGGGACACCAGATTCACAGATACGCAGTATTTT,TRBV28,NA,many,TRBJ2-3
CSARPPSGSLETQYF,TGCAGTGCTCGCCCCCCTAGCGGGAGTTTGGAGACCCAGTACTTC,TRBV20-1,TRBD2,few,TRBJ2-5
CSARDSSSYGYTF,TGCAGTGCTAGGGACAGCTCTTCCTATGGCTACACCTTC,TRBV20-1,NA,NA,TRBJ1-2
CATSDTGGEYEQYF,TGTGCCACCAGCGATACAGGGGGCGAATACGAGCAGTACTTC,TRBV24-1,TRBD1,many,TRBJ2-7
CASSLRDRGIEQTEAFF,TGTGCCAGCAGCCTTCGGGACAGGGGGATTGAACAGACTGAAGCTTTCTTT,TRBV9,TRBD1,NA,TRBJ1-1
CASSTKGGTEAFF,TGTGCCAGCAGTACCAAAGGTGGCACTGAAGCTTTCTTT,TRBV6-4,NA,few,TRBJ1-1
CASRTDYSNQPQHF,TGTGCCAGCAGAACAGATTATAGCAATCAGCCCCAGCATTTT,TRBV2,NA,NA,TRBJ1-5
CASTIPTRHRNIQYF,TGTGCCAGCACCATTCCGACTAGGCACAGAAACATTCAGTACTTC,TRBV12-3/TRBV12-4,NA,few,TRBJ2-4
CASSRQGASEQNIQYF,TGCGCCAGCAGCCGACAGGGGGCTTCGGAACAAAACATTCAGTACTTC,TRBV5-1,TRBD1,few,TRBJ2-4
CASSIGPGGNQPQHF,TGCGCCAGCAGCATCGGGCCGGGGGGCAATCAGCCCCAGCATTTT,TRBV5-1,NA,NA,TRBJ1-5
CASSGTVGNTIYF,TGTGCCAGCAGTGGGACAGTGGGAAACACCATATATTTT,TRBV12-3/TRBV12-4,TRBD1,many,TRBJ1-3
CASSPPAGQLNSYEQYF,TGTGCCAGCAGCCCCCCGGCGGGACAGCTAAACTCCTACGAGCAGTACTTC,TRBV7-9,NA,NA,TRBJ2-7
CASSLTSLINEQFF,TGTGCCAGCAGCTTAACGTCACTGATTAATGAGCAGTTCTTC,TRBV11-2,NA,NA,TRBJ2-1
CASSDPGQGARKTQYF,TGTGCCAGCAGTGATCCCGGACAGGGGGCACGAAAGACCCAGTACTTC,TRBV25-1,TRBD1,many,TRBJ2-5
CASSSRHHLDTGELFF,TGTGCCAGCAGCAGCAGACATCACCTCGACACCGGGGAGCTGTTTTTT,TRBV21-1,NA,NA,TRBJ2-2
CASSLTGLPFDEQYF,TGTGCCAGCAGCCTGACGGGACTCCCTTTTGACGAGCAGTACTTC,TRBV7-6,NA,NA,TRBJ2-7
CSASPGENYEQYF,TGCAGTGCTAGCCCAGGAGAGAACTACGAGCAGTACTTC,TRBV20-1,NA,few,TRBJ2-7
CSVSLRGLAGVDTQYF,TGCAGCGTCTCCCTTAGGGGACTAGCGGGAGTTGATACGCAGTATTTT,TRBV29-1,TRBD2,many,TRBJ2-3
CASSTGTMETQYF,TGTGCCAGCAGCACCGGGACAATGGAGACCCAGTACTTC,TRBV11-2,NA,few,TRBJ2-5
CATSSRSEGLGETQYF,TGTGCCACCAGCAGTAGAAGTGAAGGCCTTGGAGAGACCCAGTACTTC,TRBV15,NA,few,TRBJ2-5
CASSFGGGEQYF,TGTGCCAGCAGTTTTGGAGGTGGCGAGCAGTACTTC,TRBV7-2,NA,few,TRBJ2-7
CASSLIGTVGEKLFF,TGTGCCAGCAGTTTAATCGGGACCGTGGGAGAAAAACTGTTTTTT,TRBV12-3/TRBV12-4,NA,few,TRBJ1-4
CASSPSSGEETQYF,TGTGCCAGCTCACCTAGCTCAGGGGAAGAGACCCAGTACTTC,TRBV18,NA,NA,TRBJ2-5
CASRVGMGNQPQHF,TGTGCCAGCAGGGTAGGCATGGGCAATCAGCCCCAGCATTTT,TRBV2,NA,NA,TRBJ1-5
CASTLAGGRGNEQFF,TGTGCCAGCACCCTAGCGGGAGGGAGGGGGAATGAGCAGTTCTTC,TRBV27,TRBD2,few,TRBJ2-1
CASSYSGPGTNYEQYF,TGTGCCAGCAGTTACAGCGGTCCGGGGACCAACTACGAGCAGTACTTC,TRBV6-2/TRBV6-3,NA,many,TRBJ2-7
CASSPAGVWNTEAFF,TGTGCCAGCAGCCCCGCCGGGGTCTGGAACACTGAAGCTTTCTTT,TRBV5-5,NA,many,TRBJ1-1
CASSTLAGGNSYNEQFF,TGTGCCAGCAGTACCCTAGCGGGAGGTAACTCCTACAATGAGCAGTTCTTC,TRBV6-1,TRBD2,many,TRBJ2-1
CASTLTSGRSTGELFF,TGTGCCAGCACCCTAACTAGCGGGAGAAGTACCGGGGAGCTGTTTTTT,TRBV7-9,TRBD2,few,TRBJ2-2
CASSNDDRDRGFYEQYF,TGTGCCAGCAGCAACGACGACCGGGACAGGGGGTTCTACGAGCAGTACTTC,TRBV21-1,NA,few,TRBJ2-7
CASSDAGTGLYEQYF,TGTGCCAGCAGCGACGCCGGGACAGGATTATACGAGCAGTACTTC,TRBV7-9,TRBD1,NA,TRBJ2-7